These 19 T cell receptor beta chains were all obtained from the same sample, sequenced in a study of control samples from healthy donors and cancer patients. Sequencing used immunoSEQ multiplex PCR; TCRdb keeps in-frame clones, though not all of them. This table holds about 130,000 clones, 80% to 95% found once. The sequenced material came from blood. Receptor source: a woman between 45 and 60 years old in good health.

The CDR3, as DNA: TGCGCCAGCAGCTTAGCCGGGAATGGTGGAGACGAGCAGTACTTC. It specifies CASSLAGNGGDEQYF. V and J are TRBV5-1 and TRBJ2-7; D is possibly TRBD2 (5 bases). Looked up from germline, CDR1 is SGHRS and CDR2 is YFSETQ. Trimming pared 2 bases from V and 5 bases from J, leaving 17 bases between. CDR3 length equals 15 residues.

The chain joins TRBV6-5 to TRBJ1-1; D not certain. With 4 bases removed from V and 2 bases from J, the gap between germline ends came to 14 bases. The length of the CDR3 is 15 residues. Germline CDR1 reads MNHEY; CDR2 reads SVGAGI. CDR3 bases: TGTGCCAGCAGTTCCTACTCGGGTGGAAACACTGAAGCTTTCTTT. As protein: CASSSYSGGNTEAFF.

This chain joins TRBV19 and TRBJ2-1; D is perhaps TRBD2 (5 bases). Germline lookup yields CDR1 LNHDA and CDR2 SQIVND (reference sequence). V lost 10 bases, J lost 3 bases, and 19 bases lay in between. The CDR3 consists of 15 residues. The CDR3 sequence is CAISPPGVLYNEQFF. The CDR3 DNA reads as TGTGCCATATCACCCCCCGGGGTTCTCTACAATGAGCAGTTCTTC.

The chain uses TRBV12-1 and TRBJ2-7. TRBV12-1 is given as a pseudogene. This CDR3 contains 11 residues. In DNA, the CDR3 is TGTGTCGGCAGGGAATCCTACGAGCAGTACTTC. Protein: CVGRESYEQYF.

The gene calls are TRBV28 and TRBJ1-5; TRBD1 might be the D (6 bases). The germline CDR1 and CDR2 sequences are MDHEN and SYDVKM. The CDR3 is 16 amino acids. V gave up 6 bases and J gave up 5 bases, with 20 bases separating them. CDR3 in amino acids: CASSRRQAWTYQPQHF. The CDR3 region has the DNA TGTGCCAGCAGCCGACGACAGGCCTGGACTTATCAGCCCCAGCATTTT.

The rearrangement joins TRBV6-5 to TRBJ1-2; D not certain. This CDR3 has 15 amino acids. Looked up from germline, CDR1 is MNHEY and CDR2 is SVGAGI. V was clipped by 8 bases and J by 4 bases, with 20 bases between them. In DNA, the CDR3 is TGTGCCAGCTCTACCCTCCTGGACGGCTTCTATGGCTACACCTTC. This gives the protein CASSTLLDGFYGYTF.

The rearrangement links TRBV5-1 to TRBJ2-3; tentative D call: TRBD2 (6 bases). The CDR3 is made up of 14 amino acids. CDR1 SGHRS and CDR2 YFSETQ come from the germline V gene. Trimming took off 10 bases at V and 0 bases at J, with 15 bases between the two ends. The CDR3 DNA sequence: TGCGCCTCTAGGGAGGCCTCTAGCACAGATACGCAGTATTTT. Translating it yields CASREASSTDTQYF.

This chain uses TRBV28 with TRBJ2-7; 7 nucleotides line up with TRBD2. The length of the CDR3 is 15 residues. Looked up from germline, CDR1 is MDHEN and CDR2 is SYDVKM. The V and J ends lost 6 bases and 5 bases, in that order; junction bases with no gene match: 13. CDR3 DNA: TGTGCCAGCAGCCCTTTTCGGACTAGTGGGCACGAGCAGTACTTC. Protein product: CASSPFRTSGHEQYF.

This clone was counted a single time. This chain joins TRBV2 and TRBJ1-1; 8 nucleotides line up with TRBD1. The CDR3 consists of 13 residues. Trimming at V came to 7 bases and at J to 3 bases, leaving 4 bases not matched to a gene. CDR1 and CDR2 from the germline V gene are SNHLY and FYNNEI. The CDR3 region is CASTPDRDTEAFF. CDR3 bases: TGTGCCAGCACCCCGGACAGGGACACTGAAGCTTTCTTT.

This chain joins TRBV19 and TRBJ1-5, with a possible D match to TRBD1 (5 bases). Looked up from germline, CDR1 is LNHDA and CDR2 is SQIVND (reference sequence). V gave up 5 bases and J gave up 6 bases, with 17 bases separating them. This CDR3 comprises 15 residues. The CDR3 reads CASSPLSGVSQPQHF. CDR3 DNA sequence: TGTGCCAGTAGTCCACTTTCGGGGGTTTCTCAGCCCCAGCATTTT.

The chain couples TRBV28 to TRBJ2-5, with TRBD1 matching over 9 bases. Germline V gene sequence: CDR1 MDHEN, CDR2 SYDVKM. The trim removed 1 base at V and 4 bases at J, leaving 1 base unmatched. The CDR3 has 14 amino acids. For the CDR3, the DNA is TGTGCCAGCAGTTTATACAGGGGGCTAGAGACCCAGTACTTC. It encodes CASSLYRGLETQYF.

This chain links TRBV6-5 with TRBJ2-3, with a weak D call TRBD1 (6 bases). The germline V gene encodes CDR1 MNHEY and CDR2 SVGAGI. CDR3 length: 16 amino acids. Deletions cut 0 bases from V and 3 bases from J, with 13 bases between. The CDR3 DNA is TGTGCCAGCAGTTACTCGATGATTAGGGGGACAGATACGCAGTATTTT. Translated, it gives CASSYSMIRGTDTQYF.

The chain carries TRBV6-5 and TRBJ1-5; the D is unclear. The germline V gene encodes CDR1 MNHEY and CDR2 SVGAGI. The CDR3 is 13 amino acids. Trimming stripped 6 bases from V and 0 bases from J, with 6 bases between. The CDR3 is CASSSHSNQPQHF. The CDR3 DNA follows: TGTGCCAGCAGCTCCCATAGCAATCAGCCCCAGCATTTT.

This CDR3 is CASSPKEGGYTF. CDR3 DNA: TGTGCCAGCTCACCAAAGGAGGGTGGCTACACCTTC. The rearrangement joins TRBV18 to TRBJ1-2; unclear D gene. Trimming left V 2 bases short and J 7 bases short, with 8 bases between. The CDR3 has 12 residues. Looked up from germline, CDR1 is KGHSH and CDR2 is LQKENI.

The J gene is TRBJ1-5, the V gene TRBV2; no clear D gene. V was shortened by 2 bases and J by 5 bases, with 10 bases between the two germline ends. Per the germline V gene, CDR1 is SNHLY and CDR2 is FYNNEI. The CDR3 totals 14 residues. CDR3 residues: CASSEPLGHQPQHF. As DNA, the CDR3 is TGTGCCAGCAGTGAACCTCTCGGACATCAGCCCCAGCATTTT.

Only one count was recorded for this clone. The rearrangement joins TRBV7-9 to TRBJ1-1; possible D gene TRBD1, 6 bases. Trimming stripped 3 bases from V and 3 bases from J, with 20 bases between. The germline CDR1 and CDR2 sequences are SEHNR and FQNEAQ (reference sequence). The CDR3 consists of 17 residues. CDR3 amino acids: CASSFMRLREGDTEAFF. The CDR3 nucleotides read TGTGCCAGCAGCTTTATGAGGTTGCGGGAGGGGGACACTGAAGCTTTCTTT.

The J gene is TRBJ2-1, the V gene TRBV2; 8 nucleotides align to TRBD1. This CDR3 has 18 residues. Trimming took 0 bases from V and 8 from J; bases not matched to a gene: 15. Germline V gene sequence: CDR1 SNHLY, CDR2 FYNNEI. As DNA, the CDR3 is TGTGCCAGCAGTGAAGCGCTTGGGACAGGCGTAATGGGCGATGAGCAGTTCTTC. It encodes CASSEALGTGVMGDEQFF.

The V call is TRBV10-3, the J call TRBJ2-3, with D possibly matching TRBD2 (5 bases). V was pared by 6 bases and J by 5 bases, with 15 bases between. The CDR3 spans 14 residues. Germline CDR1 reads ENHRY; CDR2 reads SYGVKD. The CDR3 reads CAIRPGSGEDTQYF. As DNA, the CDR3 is TGTGCCATCAGGCCGGGGTCCGGAGAAGATACGCAGTATTTT.

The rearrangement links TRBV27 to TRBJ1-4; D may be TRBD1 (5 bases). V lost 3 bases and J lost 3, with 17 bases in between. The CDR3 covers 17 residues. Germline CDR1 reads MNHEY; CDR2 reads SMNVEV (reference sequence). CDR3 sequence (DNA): TGTGCCAGCAGTTTTGAAGGGGCCCGTGGGCCTAATGAAAAACTGTTTTTT. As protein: CASSFEGARGPNEKLFF.